This T cell receptor (beta chain) was observed in a study of cytotoxic CD8 clonotypes in ibrutinib-treated CLL. For the study at large: Within the patient group, around twelve were relapsed/refractory and roughly 15 treatment-naive, and about 18 were IGHV unmutated.

Details on this clone: Its matching antigen is unknown.

Sequencing was performed with immunoSEQ multiplex PCR; in TCRdb, only in-frame clones are kept and a portion is missing. Here the sample spans tens of thousands of clones, about 76% being singletons. With 1 base clipped from V and 9 bases from J, the junction kept 7 bases outside the gene matches. The CDR3 extends over 15 amino acids. CDR1 is LGHNA, CDR2 YNFKEQ, per germline. Study conclusions and caveats: Clonality was higher at ibrutinib response and returned toward baseline at progression.

Material: PBMCs, obtained after 12 months of ibrutinib treatment. This clonotype was sampled from a human donor with chronic lymphocytic leukemia. V gene TRBV4-2 combines with J gene TRBJ2-1; 9 positions agree with TRBD2. The CDR3, as DNA: TGTGCCAGCAGCCAAGGGACTAGCGACCTCGGTGAGCAGTTCTTC. Translating gives CASSQGTSDLGEQFF.